Listed here are 4 T cell receptor beta chains from one sample, sequenced in a study of OX40 agonist ivuxolimab in advanced cancers. TCRdb's table, derived via immunoSEQ multiplex PCR, lists solely in-frame clones and lacks some. Here the sample spans around 77,000 clones, around four fifths being singletons. This specimen consisted of CD4+ or CD8+ T cells sorted from blood, obtained in a trial of the OX40 agonist ivuxolimab. These receptors all come from an adult with an advanced solid tumor such as melanoma, head and neck, liver or kidney cancer.

This rearrangement joins TRBV7-9 to TRBJ1-1, with D possibly TRBD1 on 5 matching bases. Looked up from germline, CDR1 is SEHNR and CDR2 is FQNEAQ (reference sequence). V was cut by 5 bases and J by 4 bases, with 14 bases left in between. The CDR3 contains 14 residues. CDR3 protein: CASSPPREVTEAFF. CDR3 DNA: TGTGCCAGCAGCCCTCCCAGGGAGGTCACTGAAGCTTTCTTT.

The gene calls are TRBV28 and TRBJ2-4; possibly TRBD1 for D (5 bases). This CDR3 comprises 17 residues. The V gene lost 6 bases and the J gene lost 6 bases, with 24 bases spanning the gap. Germline lookup yields CDR1 MDHEN and CDR2 SYDVKM. CDR3 DNA: TGTGCCAGCAGCTACCTGGTGGCCCTAGGGGCAGGAAACATTCAGTACTTC. Protein product: CASSYLVALGAGNIQYF.

This chain uses TRBV2 with TRBJ2-1; D not certain. The V and J ends lost 1 base and 7 bases respectively, with 14 bases between them. Germline V gene data show CDR1 as SNHLY and CDR2 as FYNNEI. The CDR3 runs 15 residues. For the CDR3, the DNA is TGTGCCAGCAGTGAAGGGGTGTCGAACCGAAATGAGCAGTTCTTC. Encoded protein: CASSEGVSNRNEQFF.

The CDR3 reads CASSPRQGVNEQFF. In DNA, the CDR3 is TGTGCCAGTAGTCCCAGACAGGGGGTCAATGAGCAGTTCTTC. This chain uses TRBV19 with TRBJ2-1; TRBD1 aligns across 9 bases. This CDR3 region has 14 residues. The J segment lost 6 bases and the V segment lost 5 bases, leaving 5 bases of the junction unmatched. CDR1 is LNHDA and CDR2 is SQIVND in the germline V gene (reference sequence).